This T cell receptor beta chain was identified in a study of patients and donors after allogeneic stem cell transplantation. This CDR3 is 14 amino acids long. V gave up 1 base and J gave up 2 bases, with 8 bases separating them. CDR1 is KGHSH, CDR2 LQKENI, per germline. Via MiXCR, TCRdb re-called the RT-PCR reads, giving one row per CDR3 protein. The table lists over 150,000 distinct CDR3 sequences, over 25% of them singletons, with about 3.3% in the top ten. The sequenced material came from blood, either unsorted or a sorted T cell fraction (not recorded which). The chain uses TRBV18 and TRBJ2-5; D perhaps matches TRBD2 (5 bases). The sequence came from a human donor who was either an allogeneic HSCT recipient or a stem cell or donor lymphocyte infusion donor (not recorded which). It is not recorded whose cells these are; they may come from a transplant donor. CDR3 region: CASSPRAGQETQYF. CDR3 sequence (DNA): TGTGCCAGCTCACCACGCGCGGGTCAAGAGACCCAGTACTTC.